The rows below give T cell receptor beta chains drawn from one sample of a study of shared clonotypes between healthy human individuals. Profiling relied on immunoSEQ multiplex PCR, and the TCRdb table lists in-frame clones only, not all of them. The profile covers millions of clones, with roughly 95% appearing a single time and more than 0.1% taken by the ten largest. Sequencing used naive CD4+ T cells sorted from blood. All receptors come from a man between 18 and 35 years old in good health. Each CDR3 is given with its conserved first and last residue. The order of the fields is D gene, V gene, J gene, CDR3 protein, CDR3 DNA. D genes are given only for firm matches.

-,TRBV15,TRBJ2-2,CATSSDRINTGELFF,TGTGCCACCAGCAGCGACAGAATAAACACCGGGGAGCTGTTTTTT
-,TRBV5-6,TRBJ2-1,CASSFSLAGEQFF,TGTGCCAGCAGCTTCAGTCTCGCCGGTGAGCAGTTCTTC
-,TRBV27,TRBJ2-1,CASSREVSSYNEQFF,TGTGCCAGCAGTCGCGAAGTAAGCTCCTACAATGAGCAGTTCTTC
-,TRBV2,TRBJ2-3,CAFRRGPSTDTQYF,TGTGCCTTCAGGAGGGGCCCTAGCACAGATACGCAGTATTTT
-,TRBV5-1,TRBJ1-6,CASRPGQYNSPLHF,TGCGCCAGCAGGCCCGGACAGTATAATTCACCCCTCCACTTT
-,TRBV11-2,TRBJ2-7,CASSSTPFEQYF,TGTGCCAGCAGCTCGACACCTTTCGAGCAGTACTTC
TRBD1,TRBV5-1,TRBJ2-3,CASRPGTANGFLSTDTQYF,TGCGCCAGCAGGCCCGGGACAGCGAATGGTTTCCTTAGCACAGATACGCAGTATTTT
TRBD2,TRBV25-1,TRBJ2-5,CASSEGLAGQETQYF,TGTGCCAGCAGTGAAGGACTAGCGGGACAAGAGACCCAGTACTTC
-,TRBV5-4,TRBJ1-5,CASSLGGVSNQPQHF,TGTGCCAGCAGCTTGGGAGGGGTTAGCAATCAGCCCCAGCATTTT
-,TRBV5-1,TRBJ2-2,CASSREKTSNTGELFF,TGCGCCAGCAGCCGGGAGAAGACATCTAACACCGGGGAGCTGTTTTTT
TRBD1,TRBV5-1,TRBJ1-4,CASSKGQGSEKLFF,TGCGCCAGCAGCAAGGGACAGGGAAGTGAAAAACTGTTTTTT
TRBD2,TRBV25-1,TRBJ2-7,CASSEWGGIWQYF,TGTGCCAGCAGTGAATGGGGAGGGATCTGGCAGTACTTC
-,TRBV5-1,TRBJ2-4,CASSFESTGKNIQYF,TGCGCCAGCAGCTTTGAGAGCACGGGCAAAAACATTCAGTACTTC
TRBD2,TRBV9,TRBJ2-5,CASSESGGRFLQETQYF,TGTGCCAGCAGCGAAAGCGGGGGCCGATTTCTCCAAGAGACCCAGTACTTC
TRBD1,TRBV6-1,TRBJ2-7,CASTTGTGVYEQYF,TGTGCCAGCACCACCGGGACAGGGGTATACGAGCAGTACTTC
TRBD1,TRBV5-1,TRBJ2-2,CAAQRQGGTGELFF,TGCGCCGCACAGCGACAGGGCGGAACCGGGGAGCTGTTTTTT
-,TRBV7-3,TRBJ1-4,CASSFRVRRVVNEKLFF,TGTGCCAGCAGCTTCAGGGTTAGGAGGGTTGTTAATGAAAAACTGTTTTTT
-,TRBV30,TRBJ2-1,CAWSVASEQFF,TGTGCCTGGAGTGTAGCGAGTGAGCAGTTCTTC